Presented here are 9 T cell receptor beta chains from one specimen sequenced in a study of T cells in Graves' hyperthyroidism and ophthalmopathy. There were TCR beta CDR3 regions amplified from RNA transcripts. TCR CDR3 regions were first amplified by RT-PCR with HTBI primers. TCRdb reprocessed the multiplex PCR reads via MiXCR and lists one record per CDR3 protein. The sample includes about 840,000 distinct CDR3 sequences, approximately 40% of them seen just once. The sample was blood. Receptors originate from a man younger than 35 with Graves' hyperthyroidism.

The chain employs TRBV15 and TRBJ1-2; 8 bases line up with TRBD1. Per the germline V gene, CDR1 is LNHNV and CDR2 is YYDKDF (reference sequence). V shed 5 bases and J 2 bases; nucleotides not matched to a gene: 7. This CDR3 is built from 15 residues. The CDR3 spells CATSRGRQGNYGYTF. In nucleotides, the CDR3 is TGTGCCACCAGCCGCGGGAGACAGGGGAACTATGGCTACACCTTC.

Here the CDR3 DNA reads TGTGCCATCAGACGGGACGGCTCACCCCTCCACTTT. Amino acids: CAIRRDGSPLHF. V gene TRBV10-3 combines with J gene TRBJ1-6, with D possibly TRBD1 on 5 matching bases. Germline V gene sequence: CDR1 ENHRY, CDR2 SYGVKD. Trimming stripped 6 bases from V and 10 bases from J, with 10 bases between. This CDR3 has 12 amino acids.

The rearrangement joins TRBV2 to TRBJ2-7; 9 nucleotides match TRBD1. This CDR3 contains 15 residues. V dropped 5 bases and J dropped 4; count of bases not matched to a gene: 9. CDR1 and CDR2 from the germline V gene are SNHLY and FYNNEI. The CDR3 bases are TGTGCCAGCAGTTCCGGGGGGACAGGGAGGTACGAGCAGTACTTC. It is translated as CASSSGGTGRYEQYF.

This clonotype was found many times. The gene calls are TRBV10-1 and TRBJ2-2, with D hard to call. V was shortened by 4 bases and J by 5 bases, with 11 bases between the two germline ends. This CDR3 spans 14 amino acids. The germline V gene encodes CDR1 WNHNN and CDR2 SYGVQD (reference sequence). CDR3 in DNA: TGCGCCAGCAGTGCGACATTTATTACCGGGGAGCTGTTTTTT. Translated: CASSATFITGELFF.

The chain joins TRBV9 to TRBJ1-6; 7 bases match TRBD1. The length of the CDR3 is 17 residues. V lost 2 bases, J lost 7 bases, and 12 bases stayed unmatched. CDR1 SGDLS and CDR2 YYNGEE come from the germline V gene. CDR3 nucleotide sequence: TGTGCCAGCAGCGTGACAGGGAATAGGGGTTTCAATTCACCCCTCCACTTT. The encoded protein is CASSVTGNRGFNSPLHF. The full variable domain, in which reference TRBV9 and TRBJ1-6 provide the parts outside the CDR3, is DSGVTQTPKHLITATGQRVTLRCSPRSGDLSVYWYQQSLDQGLQFLIQYYNGEERAKGNILERFSAQQFPDLHSELNLSSLELGDSALYFCASSVTGNRGFNSPLHFGNGTRLTVT.

The chain links TRBV20-1 to TRBJ2-5; unclear D gene. Germline V gene data show CDR1 as DFQATT and CDR2 as SNEGSKA (reference sequence). Trimming shortened V by 3 bases and J by 1 base, and 9 bases separated the two germline ends. There are 13 residues in the CDR3. The CDR3 loop is CSARGYSQETQYF. The CDR3 bases are TGCAGTGCTAGGGGGTACTCCCAAGAGACCCAGTACTTC.

Of note for this clonotype: A clone one base away is much larger, so this may be a read error. In this CDR3 the conserved last residue, phenylalanine or tryptophan, is missing, so a read error is likely. The genes are TRBV15 and TRBJ2-7, with D uncertain. The CDR3 runs 14 residues. Germline assignment: CDR1 LNHNV and CDR2 YYDKDF (reference sequence). Deletions cut 1 base from V and 0 bases from J, with 7 bases between. CDR3 nucleotides: TGTGCCACCAGCAGAGTGAGTCCCTCCTACGAGCAGTACTAC. It codes for CATSRVSPSYEQYY.

This sequence joins TRBV7-2 and TRBJ2-7; perhaps TRBD1 as D (6 bases). Germline loops: CDR1 SGHTA, CDR2 FQGNSA. Trimming cost V 5 bases and J 4 bases, with 15 bases left between them. CDR3 length: 14 amino acids. CDR3 nucleotides: TGTGCCAGCAGCCTCAAGCCGGGGACATACGAGCAGTACTTC. Its protein is CASSLKPGTYEQYF.

This clonotype was detected a few times. Mismatch with germline at one junction end may stem from a read error. V gene TRBV4-1 combines with J gene TRBJ1-1; D is unclear. The CDR3 has 14 residues. The germline CDR1 and CDR2 sequences are MGHRA and YSYEKL. The CDR3 nucleotides read TGCGCCAGCAGCCAAGGTGTAAGCAGGCCTGAGGCTTTCTTT. Residues: CASSQGVSRPEAFF.